The 26 T cell receptor beta chains listed next were all sequenced from one sample in a study of beta chain features in type 1 diabetes. Investigators reverse transcribed all isolated RNA, so they sequenced expressed TCRB transcripts. Sequenced by immunoSEQ multiplex PCR; TCRdb stores in-frame clones only, minus some. The table has roughly 450,000 clones, about an eighth seen once. Material: naive CD4+ T cells from blood. The receptors originated from a woman younger than 35 in good health.

J is TRBJ2-3 and V is TRBV7-9; TRBD2 aligns across 13 bases. This CDR3 is built from 17 residues. The germline CDR1 and CDR2 sequences are SEHNR and FQNEAQ (reference sequence). The V segment lost 1 base and the J segment 5 bases; nucleotides outside the gene matches: 6. The CDR3 here is CASSLGLAGGGIDTQYF. DNA of the CDR3: TGTGCCAGCAGCTTAGGACTAGCGGGAGGAGGTATAGATACGCAGTATTTT.

This clone was seen a handful of times. The chain employs TRBV5-4 and TRBJ2-7; possible D gene TRBD1, 8 bases. CDR3 length equals 16 residues. V was pared by 5 bases and J by 2 bases, with 20 bases between. The germline V gene encodes CDR1 SGHNT and CDR2 YYREEE (reference sequence). CDR3 in DNA: TGTGCCAGCAGTCGGACAGGGACTAAAAGTACCTACGAGCAGTACGTC. Translation: CASSRTGTKSTYEQYV.

J is TRBJ2-2 and V is TRBV28; D uncertain. In germline, CDR1 is MDHEN, CDR2 SYDVKM. The CDR3 runs 12 residues. Trimming stripped 8 bases from V and 6 bases from J, with 10 bases between. The CDR3 sequence is CASRPAPGELFF. Written as DNA, the CDR3 is TGTGCCAGCCGGCCAGCGCCCGGGGAGCTGTTTTTT. Together with reference TRBV28 and TRBJ2-2, the CDR3 gives the full variable domain: DVKVTQSSRYLVKRTGEKVFLECVQDMDHENMFWYRQDPGLGLRLIYFSYDVKMKEKGDIPEGYSVSREKKERFSLILESASTNQTSMYLCASRPAPGELFFGEGSRLTVL.

The chain joins TRBV7-2 to TRBJ2-5; D might be TRBD1 (6 bases). The germline CDR1 and CDR2 sequences are SGHTA and FQGNSA. There are 16 residues in the CDR3. The ends were cut back, 1 base at V and 2 bases at J, with 14 bases in the middle. The CDR3 reads CASSLGDTAIQETQYF. CDR3 coding DNA: TGTGCCAGCAGCTTAGGGGACACAGCGATTCAAGAGACCCAGTACTTC.

This clone was found a few times. This sequence joins TRBV7-9 and TRBJ2-2; 9 nucleotides match TRBD1. The CDR3 contains 16 residues. V lost 8 bases and J lost 0; bases outside the gene matches: 7. The germline CDR1 and CDR2 sequences are SEHNR and FQNEAQ (reference sequence). For the CDR3, the DNA is TGTGCCAGCGGAGGACAGGGGACAACGAACACCGGGGAGCTGTTTTTT. Its protein is CASGGQGTTNTGELFF.

This sequence joins TRBV7-2 and TRBJ1-1; TRBD1 agrees at 8 bases. Unmatched junction bases numbered 9, after V lost 5 bases and J lost 7 bases. The germline CDR1 and CDR2 sequences are SGHTA and FQGNSA. This CDR3 has 14 residues. The CDR3 coding sequence is TGTGCCAGCAGCCCCCGGGACAGGAGCAATGAAGCTTTCTTT. Protein product: CASSPRDRSNEAFF.

V is TRBV9 and J is TRBJ2-1; D call uncertain. The CDR3 has 14 amino acids. V lost 3 bases and J 5 bases, leaving 12 bases between the germline ends. Germline assignment: CDR1 SGDLS and CDR2 YYNGEE. The chain's CDR3 is CASSGYSGNNEQFF. CDR3 in DNA: TGTGCCAGCAGCGGATACAGTGGGAACAATGAGCAGTTCTTC. The entire variable domain, with the rest obtained from reference TRBV9 and TRBJ2-1, is as follows: DSGVTQTPKHLITATGQRVTLRCSPRSGDLSVYWYQQSLDQGLQFLIQYYNGEERAKGNILERFSAQQFPDLHSELNLSSLELGDSALYFCASSGYSGNNEQFFGPGTRLTVL.

The chain couples TRBV19 to TRBJ2-4; D may be TRBD2 (6 bases). V lost 3 bases and J 8 bases, leaving 14 bases between the germline ends. CDR1 LNHDA and CDR2 SQIVND come from the germline V gene (reference sequence). The CDR3 contains 14 residues. The CDR3 DNA reads TGTGCCAGTAGTATGGGGGGTATGCCATACATTCAGTACTTC. Its translation is CASSMGGMPYIQYF.

J is TRBJ2-3 and V is TRBV5-1; D unclear. Deletions cut 4 bases from V and 7 bases from J, with 16 bases between. This CDR3 is 14 amino acids long. The germline CDR1 and CDR2 sequences are SGHRS and YFSETQ. The CDR3 DNA sequence: TGCGCCAGCAGCCTGGGTCCGAAGTGGAATACGCAGTATTTT. Protein sequence: CASSLGPKWNTQYF.

This clone was picked up a small number of times. The chain is built from TRBV27 and TRBJ2-3; possibly TRBD2 for D (6 bases). Trimming removed 4 bases from V and 0 bases from J, with 14 bases in between. This CDR3 is 16 amino acids long. Germline lookup yields CDR1 MNHEY and CDR2 SMNVEV (reference sequence). The CDR3 loop reads CASSSPRGTSTDTQYF. DNA for the CDR3: TGTGCCAGCAGTTCCCCTCGAGGGACTAGCACAGATACGCAGTATTTT.

Only a few counts were recorded for this clone. V is TRBV29-1 and J is TRBJ2-2; D tentatively fits TRBD1 or TRBD2 (5 bases each). Per the germline V gene, CDR1 is SQVTM and CDR2 is ANQGSEA. This CDR3 has 14 amino acids. V was cut by 4 bases and J by 1 base, with 10 bases left in between. CDR3 residues: CSVVGRRNTGELFF. Here the CDR3 DNA reads TGCAGCGTTGTGGGACGTAGGAACACCGGGGAGCTGTTTTTT.

This chain joins TRBV4-3 and TRBJ2-7, with D maybe TRBD2 (6 bases). The germline gives CDR1 LGHNA, CDR2 YSLEER. The CDR3 loop spans 15 amino acids. Trimming cost V 4 bases and J 5 bases, with 18 bases left between them. The CDR3 here is CASSRKVADLNEQYF. DNA of the CDR3: TGCGCCAGCAGCCGTAAAGTAGCGGATCTAAACGAGCAGTACTTC.

This clone was counted once. The genes are TRBV4-2 and TRBJ2-5; 7 nucleotides align to TRBD1. CDR1 is LGHNA, CDR2 YNFKEQ, per germline. The CDR3 totals 16 residues. V lost 3 bases and J lost 5; bases outside the gene matches: 12. CDR3 region: CASSHEFDRAVETQYF. The DNA for the CDR3 is TGTGCCAGCAGCCACGAATTTGACAGGGCCGTCGAGACCCAGTACTTC.

For the CDR3, the DNA is TGTGCCAGCAGCCACCTGACAGGGATCAATGAGCAGTTCTTC. Translating gives CASSHLTGINEQFF. The chain uses TRBV4-2 and TRBJ2-1; 7 bases agree with TRBD1. This CDR3 has 14 residues. Germline V gene data show CDR1 as LGHNA and CDR2 as YNFKEQ. V shed 3 bases, J shed 6 bases, and the junction held 5 bases outside the gene matches.

A few counts support this clone. This CDR3 is CASSFRWNYEQYV. The CDR3 region has the DNA TGTGCCAGCAGTTTCAGGTGGAACTACGAGCAGTACGTC. The chain joins TRBV28 to TRBJ2-7; no reliable D call. The CDR3 length is 13 residues. V shed 3 bases and J shed 3 bases, with 9 bases lying between them. In germline, CDR1 is MDHEN, CDR2 SYDVKM.

The V call is TRBV7-9, the J call TRBJ2-7; D might be TRBD1 (6 bases). CDR1 is SEHNR, CDR2 FQNEAQ, per germline (reference sequence). Trimming removed 4 bases at V and 9 bases at J, with 22 bases between. The CDR3 is 15 residues long. This chain's CDR3 is CASSSDRLGWSRQYF. In DNA, the CDR3 is TGTGCCAGCAGCTCCGACAGGTTGGGATGGAGTCGGCAGTACTTC.

The chain is built from TRBV4-3 and TRBJ2-3; 8 nucleotides match TRBD1. J gave up 5 bases and V 5 bases, and 3 bases lay outside the gene matches. This CDR3 is 13 amino acids long. Germline CDR1 LGHNA, CDR2 YSLEER. DNA of the CDR3: TGCGCCAGCAGCGCAGGGGGCCTAGATACGCAGTATTTT. Translating it yields CASSAGGLDTQYF.

This chain uses TRBV4-1 with TRBJ2-4; D ambiguous. Germline assignment: CDR1 MGHRA and CDR2 YSYEKL. CDR3 size: 14 residues. Deletions cut 1 base from V and 6 bases from J, with 10 bases between. CDR3 in amino acids: CASSQVGFGNIQYF. CDR3 sequence (DNA): TGCGCCAGCAGCCAAGTGGGGTTCGGAAACATTCAGTACTTC.

This clone came up a few times. The chain uses TRBV4-3 and TRBJ1-4; D uncertain. CDR1 and CDR2 (germline): LGHNA, YSLEER. The CDR3 is made up of 12 amino acids. V lost 0 bases, J lost 9 bases, and 5 bases lay in between. The CDR3 DNA reads TGCGCCAGCAGCCAAGATAAGCAAAAACTGTTTTTT. This translates into CASSQDKQKLFF.

There are a few counts of this clone. The chain joins TRBV11-2 to TRBJ2-7; TRBD1 aligns across 8 bases. This CDR3 spans 14 amino acids. J was trimmed by 6 bases and V by 5 bases; bases with no gene match: 9. The germline gives CDR1 SGHAT, CDR2 FQNNGV. Written as DNA, the CDR3 is TGTGCCAGCAGCCCGCCCGGGACAGGCGGCGAGCAGTACGTC. This translates into CASSPPGTGGEQYV.

The chain carries TRBV30 and TRBJ1-1; D possibly corresponds to TRBD1 (5 bases). Germline CDR1 and CDR2: GTSNPN and SVGIG (reference sequence). The CDR3 is 14 amino acids. Between the trimmed V and J ends, which lost 2 bases and 5 bases, there was a span of 15 bases. The CDR3 DNA follows: TGTGCCTGGAGTCTGGGGGGGAAGGGGACTGAAGCTTTCTTT. Amino acids: CAWSLGGKGTEAFF.

In its sample, this clone was seen a few times. The chain joins TRBV7-9 to TRBJ2-2, with D possibly being TRBD1 (5 bases). This CDR3 contains 15 residues. V lost 6 bases and J 0 bases, leaving 11 bases between the germline ends. CDR1 is SEHNR and CDR2 is FQNEAQ in the germline V gene (reference sequence). The CDR3 spells CASRSRVTNTGELFF. Here the CDR3 DNA reads TGTGCCAGCAGGAGCAGGGTGACGAACACCGGGGAGCTGTTTTTT.

The genes are TRBV11-3 and TRBJ2-5; D possibly corresponds to TRBD2 (6 bases). CDR1 SGHNT and CDR2 YENEEA come from the germline V gene. The CDR3 runs 14 residues. The V gene lost 5 bases and the J gene lost 5 bases, with 15 bases spanning the gap. The CDR3 DNA reads as TGTGCCAGCAGCCACGGGACTCTCGGGGAGACCCAGTACTTC. It codes for CASSHGTLGETQYF.

This clone was seen a few times. The chain links TRBV6-6 to TRBJ2-1; D is tentatively TRBD1 or TRBD2 (5 bases each). From germline, CDR1 is MNHNY and CDR2 SVGAGI (reference sequence). V gave up 1 base and J gave up 7 bases, with 14 bases separating them. The CDR3 has 15 amino acids. The CDR3 sequence is CASSYWGRTSNEQFF. The CDR3 DNA follows: TGTGCCAGCAGTTACTGGGGACGAACATCGAATGAGCAGTTCTTC.

V gene TRBV4-1 combines with J gene TRBJ2-1; TRBD2 matches at 10 bases. This CDR3 is 15 amino acids long. Losses at the gene ends were 8 bases for V and 8 bases for J; bases not matched to a gene: 12. Germline V lookup: CDR1 MGHRA, CDR2 YSYEKL. The CDR3 is CASGLAGGANHEQFF. For the CDR3, the DNA is TGCGCCAGCGGATTAGCGGGAGGAGCGAACCATGAGCAGTTCTTC.

The chain employs TRBV20-1 and TRBJ2-3, with D hard to call. The CDR3 has 10 residues. Trimming left V 4 bases short and J 11 bases short, with 10 bases between. Per germline, CDR1 DFQATT and CDR2 SNEGSKA (reference sequence). As DNA, the CDR3 is TGCAGTGCTAACGACATGGGGCAGTATTTT. Protein: CSANDMGQYF.